This T cell receptor beta chain came from a study of cytotoxic CD8 clonotypes in ibrutinib-treated CLL. Per germline, CDR1 SGHDT and CDR2 YYEEEE. With V trimmed by 4 bases and J by 6 bases, 3 bases remained unmatched. The CDR3 is made up of 13 amino acids. Assay used: immunoSEQ multiplex PCR; TCRdb lists only in-frame clones, some missing. Here the sample spans 95,000 to 100,000 clones, around 80% being singletons. In its sample, this clone was seen a few times. The clonotype was recovered from a human donor with chronic lymphocytic leukemia. This specimen consisted of PBMCs, obtained after 12 months of ibrutinib treatment. The chain has TRBV5-6 and TRBJ1-2; TRBD1 agrees at 10 bases. The CDR3 sequence is CASSRGQGNGYTF. The DNA for the CDR3 is TGTGCCAGCAGCCGGGGACAGGGGAATGGCTACACCTTC.